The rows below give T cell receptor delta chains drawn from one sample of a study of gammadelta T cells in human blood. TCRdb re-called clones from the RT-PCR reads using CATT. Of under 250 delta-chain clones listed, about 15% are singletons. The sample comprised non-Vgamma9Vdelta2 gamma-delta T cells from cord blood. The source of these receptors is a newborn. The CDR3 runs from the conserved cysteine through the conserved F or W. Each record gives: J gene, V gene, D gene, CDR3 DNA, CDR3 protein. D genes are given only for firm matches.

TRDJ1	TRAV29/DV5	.	TGTGCAGCAACCTCTTCCCGCCCCGGTGGGGCCGATAAACTCATCTTT	CAATSSRPGGADKLIF